This is a list of T cell receptor beta chains from one sample in a study of blood T cell repertoires in COVID-19. Profiled with immunoSEQ multiplex PCR; TCRdb holds only in-frame clones, not every one. The profile covers approximately 120,000 clones, with about 82% appearing a single time and about 5.4% taken by the ten largest. The sample was peripheral blood. The source of these receptors is a human donor in a cohort sampled during active COVID-19. CDR3s include the opening cysteine and the closing phenylalanine or tryptophan. The D gene is left open where the match is weak. Size values are once, few and many counts, or a class for expanded clones, and some rows have none.

j_call clone_size d_call v_call cdr3_aa cdr3_nt
TRBJ2-1 . . TRBV24-1 CATSDPSASANYNEQFF TGTGCCACCAGTGATCCCTCAGCTAGCGCGAACTACAATGAGCAGTTCTTC
TRBJ2-1 once . TRBV19 CASRPRALGEQFF TGTGCCAGTAGGCCCAGGGCCCTCGGTGAGCAGTTCTTC
TRBJ1-2 . TRBD1 TRBV6-5 CASSPTGGAGYTF TGTGCCAGCAGCCCGACAGGGGGAGCAGGCTACACCTTC
TRBJ1-2 . . TRBV20-1 CSARGRGGYTF TGCAGTGCTAGGGGGCGGGGCGGCTACACCTTC
TRBJ2-5 . TRBD1 TRBV4-1 CASSQDWQGTGIKETQYF TGCGCCAGCAGCCAAGATTGGCAAGGGACAGGCATTAAAGAGACCCAGTACTTC
TRBJ2-5 . . TRBV11-2 CASSLETPRETQYF TGTGCCAGCAGCTTAGAAACCCCGAGGGAGACCCAGTACTTC
TRBJ1-2 once . TRBV12-5 CASGPWGVLIPYGYTF TGTGCTAGTGGTCCCTGGGGGGTCCTTATACCCTATGGCTACACCTTC
TRBJ2-7 . . TRBV4-3 CASSQGPGVNYEQYF TGCGCCAGCAGCCAAGGACCCGGGGTTAACTACGAGCAGTACTTC
TRBJ1-4 . . TRBV12-3/TRBV12-4 CASSLRAGEKLFF TGTGCCAGCAGTTTAAGGGCAGGGGAAAAACTGTTTTTT
TRBJ1-5 . . TRBV6-5 CASSYSSRGENQPQHF TGTGCCAGCAGTTACTCTTCCAGGGGAGAAAACCAGCCCCAGCATTTT
TRBJ2-2 . . TRBV5-5 CASSLGNTGELFF TGTGCCAGCAGCTTGGGTAATACCGGGGAGCTGTTTTTT
TRBJ2-7 . . TRBV7-8 CASSLLDYEQYF TGTGCCAGCAGCTTACTAGACTACGAGCAGTACTTC
TRBJ1-1 . . TRBV30 CAWTGKGSEAFF TGTGCCTGGACAGGGAAGGGGTCTGAAGCTTTCTTT
TRBJ2-7 . . TRBV4-2 CASSQVGGESYEQYF TGTGCCAGCAGCCAAGTAGGCGGCGAGTCTTACGAGCAGTACTTC
TRBJ2-2 . TRBD2 TRBV4-1 CASSQWTSGAHGELFF TGCGCCAGCAGCCAATGGACTAGCGGGGCCCACGGGGAGCTGTTTTTT
TRBJ2-1 once . TRBV11-2 CASIPPGPYNEQFF TGTGCCAGCATCCCCCCGGGTCCCTACAATGAGCAGTTCTTC
TRBJ2-7 . . TRBV5-6 CASSLAGRSYEQYF TGTGCCAGCAGCTTGGCAGGGCGGTCCTACGAGCAGTACTTC
TRBJ1-5 . . TRBV28 CASSGEVQPQHF TGTGCCAGCAGTGGGGAGGTGCAGCCCCAGCATTTT
TRBJ2-7 . TRBD2 TRBV6-2/TRBV6-3 CASSYPGTSGRSLYEQYF TGTGCCAGCAGTTACCCGGGGACTAGCGGGAGATCCCTCTACGAGCAGTACTTC
TRBJ2-5 . . TRBV7-2 CASSAHNKETQYF TGTGCCAGCAGCGCCCACAATAAAGAGACCCAGTACTTC
TRBJ2-5 . . TRBV30 CAWSVRRETQYF TGTGCCTGGAGCGTCCGTAGAGAGACCCAGTACTTC
TRBJ2-3 . . TRBV7-2 CASSSTWGADTQYF TGTGCCAGCAGCTCGACTTGGGGCGCAGATACGCAGTATTTT
TRBJ1-1 . . TRBV6-5 CASSYGGRGNTEAFF TGTGCCAGCAGTTACGGGGGCAGGGGGAACACTGAAGCTTTCTTT
TRBJ2-3 . . TRBV5-4 CASSLIWQDTDTQYF TGTGCCAGCAGCTTGATCTGGCAGGACACAGATACGCAGTATTTT
TRBJ2-7 . . TRBV19 CASSIGQGSYEQYF TGTGCCAGTAGTATAGGTCAGGGGAGCTACGAGCAGTACTTC
TRBJ1-4 . . TRBV12-3/TRBV12-4 CASSLDEGEKLFF TGTGCCAGCAGTTTAGACGAGGGTGAAAAACTGTTTTTT
TRBJ2-7 . . TRBV28 CASSLTGYEQYF TGTGCCAGCAGCCTTACAGGGTACGAGCAGTACTTC
TRBJ1-3 few TRBD1 TRBV4-1 CASSQPKQGNTIYF TGCGCCAGCAGCCAGCCAAAACAGGGGAACACCATATATTTT
TRBJ2-7 . TRBD2 TRBV5-1 CASSSTPSGRAYEQYF TGCGCCAGCAGCTCCACCCCTAGCGGGAGGGCATACGAGCAGTACTTC
TRBJ2-2 . TRBD2 TRBV7-9 CASSLRLAIRSNNTGELFF TGTGCCAGCAGCCTCCGACTAGCGATACGCTCAAACAACACCGGGGAGCTGTTTTTT
TRBJ1-1 . TRBD1 TRBV29-1 CSVSDRVNTEAFF TGCAGCGTATCCGACAGGGTGAACACTGAAGCTTTCTTT
TRBJ1-5 . TRBD1 TRBV6-5 CASNGLGTGDQPQHF TGTGCCAGCAATGGACTTGGGACAGGGGATCAGCCCCAGCATTTT
TRBJ2-3 . . TRBV28 CASSLQSTDTQYF TGTGCCAGCAGTTTACAAAGCACAGATACGCAGTATTTT
TRBJ2-5 . . TRBV12-3/TRBV12-4 CASSWGPRTQYF TGTGCCAGCAGTTGGGGCCCACGGACCCAGTACTTC
TRBJ1-4 . . TRBV28 CASSPGGAGNEKLFF TGTGCCAGCAGTCCCGGGGGGGCCGGTAATGAAAAACTGTTTTTT
TRBJ1-1 . . TRBV27 CASGIQGGTEAFF TGTGCCAGCGGGATACAGGGCGGTACTGAAGCTTTCTTT
TRBJ2-3 . . TRBV23-1 CASSRGEEPRNTQYF TGCGCCAGCAGTCGGGGAGAGGAGCCGAGAAATACGCAGTATTTT
TRBJ1-2 . TRBD1 TRBV4-2 CASSQEGQGNYGYTF TGTGCCAGCAGCCAAGAAGGACAGGGTAACTATGGCTACACCTTC
TRBJ1-5 . . TRBV19 CASSMRGGPQHF TGTGCCAGTAGTATGCGGGGTGGCCCCCAGCATTTT
TRBJ1-1 . TRBD1 TRBV27 CASSFLPQGDAFF TGTGCCAGCAGTTTCTTGCCCCAGGGGGATGCTTTCTTT
TRBJ2-7 . TRBD1 TRBV28 CASAPGGYYEQYF TGTGCCAGCGCTCCAGGGGGATACTACGAGCAGTACTTC
TRBJ2-6 many . TRBV10-3 CATKGGLRTDISGANVLTF TGTGCCACCAAAGGGGGTCTTAGGACTGACATTTCTGGGGCCAACGTCCTGACTTTC
TRBJ2-7 . TRBD2 TRBV4-3 CASSQALGLATSYEQYF TGCGCCAGCAGCCAAGCCCTGGGACTAGCCACCTCCTACGAGCAGTACTTC
TRBJ2-1 . TRBD2 TRBV29-1 CSVRTSTNEQFF TGCAGCGTTCGGACTAGCACCAATGAGCAGTTCTTC
TRBJ1-2 few . TRBV11-2 CASSLAIGTGLDYGYTF TGTGCCAGCAGCTTAGCGATTGGCACAGGGTTGGACTATGGCTACACCTTC
TRBJ1-2 . TRBD1 TRBV19 CASSIGTGRRTGGYTF TGTGCCAGTAGTATAGGGACAGGGAGGCGAACAGGTGGCTACACCTTC
TRBJ1-5 once TRBD1 TRBV5-1 CASSLGTGVNQPQHF TGCGCCAGCAGCCTCGGGACAGGAGTAAATCAGCCCCAGCATTTT
TRBJ2-7 . TRBD2 TRBV5-1 CASSLDPFAGGVSYEQYF TGCGCCAGCAGCTTGGATCCTTTTGCGGGAGGAGTCTCCTACGAGCAGTACTTC
TRBJ1-5 . TRBD1 TRBV20-1 CSASGQGFSQPQHF TGCAGTGCTAGTGGACAGGGGTTTAGTCAGCCCCAGCATTTT
TRBJ2-7 . . TRBV11-2 CASSPRELVREQYF TGTGCCAGCAGCCCCCGGGAACTAGTCCGCGAGCAGTACTTC
TRBJ1-1 . TRBD1 TRBV6-5 CASSYVHARGTTEAFF TGTGCCAGCAGTTACGTGCACGCCAGGGGGACCACTGAAGCTTTCTTT
TRBJ1-3 few . TRBV28 CASSLQGSYGNTIYF TGTGCCAGCAGTTTACAGGGGAGCTATGGAAACACCATATATTTT
TRBJ2-1 . TRBD2 TRBV7-7 CASSFRLADTYNEQFF TGTGCTAGCAGCTTTCGCCTAGCGGATACCTACAATGAGCAGTTCTTC
TRBJ2-6 . . TRBV19 CASSITSRSGANVLTF TGTGCCAGTAGTATTACCTCCAGGTCTGGGGCCAACGTCCTGACTTTC
TRBJ2-1 . TRBD1 TRBV20-1 CSASDTIQGIYNEQFF TGCAGTGCTAGTGATACAATACAGGGGATCTACAATGAGCAGTTCTTC
TRBJ2-7 . . TRBV6-6 CASSRQDPSYEQYF TGTGCCAGCAGTAGACAGGATCCATCCTACGAGCAGTACTTC
TRBJ1-1 . TRBD1 TRBV10-1 CASSATGGFEAFF TGCGCCAGCAGTGCGACAGGGGGCTTTGAAGCTTTCTTT